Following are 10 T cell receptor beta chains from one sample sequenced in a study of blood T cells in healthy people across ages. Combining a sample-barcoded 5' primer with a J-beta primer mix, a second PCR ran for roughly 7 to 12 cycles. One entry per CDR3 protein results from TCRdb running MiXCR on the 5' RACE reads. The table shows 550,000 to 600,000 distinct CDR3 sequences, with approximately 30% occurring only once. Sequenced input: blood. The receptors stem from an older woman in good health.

The CDR3 is CSARRDWGNTIYF. CDR3 in DNA: TGCAGTGCTAGGCGGGATTGGGGAAACACCATATATTTT. The chain joins TRBV20-1 to TRBJ1-3; D gene uncertain. V gave up 3 bases and J gave up 4 bases, with 10 bases separating them. Germline lookup yields CDR1 DFQATT and CDR2 SNEGSKA (reference sequence). This CDR3 contains 13 residues.

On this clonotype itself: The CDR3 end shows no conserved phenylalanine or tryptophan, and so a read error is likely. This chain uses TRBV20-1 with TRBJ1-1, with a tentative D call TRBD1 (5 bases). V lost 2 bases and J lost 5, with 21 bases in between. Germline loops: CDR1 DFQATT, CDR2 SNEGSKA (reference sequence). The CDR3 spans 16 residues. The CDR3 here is CSARHGIMSGGTEAFL. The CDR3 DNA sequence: TGCAGTGCTAGACACGGGATAATGAGCGGGGGAACTGAAGCTTTCCTT.

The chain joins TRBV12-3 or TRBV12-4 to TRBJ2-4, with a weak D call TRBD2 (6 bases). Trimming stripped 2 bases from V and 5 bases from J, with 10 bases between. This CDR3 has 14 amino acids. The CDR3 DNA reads TGTGCCAGCAGTTTAAGGGGCGGGGAAAACATTCAGTACTTC. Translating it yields CASSLRGGENIQYF.

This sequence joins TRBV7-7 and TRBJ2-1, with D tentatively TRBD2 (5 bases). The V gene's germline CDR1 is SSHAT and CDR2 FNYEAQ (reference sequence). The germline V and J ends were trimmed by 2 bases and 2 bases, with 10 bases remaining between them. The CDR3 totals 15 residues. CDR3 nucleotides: TGTGCCAGCAGCTTAAGGGTAGCGCCCTACAATGAGCAGTTCTTC. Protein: CASSLRVAPYNEQFF. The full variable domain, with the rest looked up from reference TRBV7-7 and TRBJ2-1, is GAGVSQSPRYKVTKRGQDVTLRCDPISSHATLYWYQQALGQGPEFLTYFNYEAQPDKSGLPSDRFSAERPEGSISTLTIQRTEQRDSAMYRCASSLRVAPYNEQFFGPGTRLTVL.

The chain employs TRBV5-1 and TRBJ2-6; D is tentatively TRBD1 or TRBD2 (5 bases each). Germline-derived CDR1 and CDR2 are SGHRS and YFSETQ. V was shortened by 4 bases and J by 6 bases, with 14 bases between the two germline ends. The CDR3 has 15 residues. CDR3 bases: TGCGCCAGCAGCCACGGGGACGCCCTGGCCAACGTCCTGACTTTC. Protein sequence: CASSHGDALANVLTF. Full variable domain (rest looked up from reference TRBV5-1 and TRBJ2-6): KAGVTQTPRYLIKTRGQQVTLSCSPISGHRSVSWYQQTPGQGLQFLFEYFSETQRNKGNFPGRFSGRQFSNSRSEMNVSTLELGDSALYLCASSHGDALANVLTFGAGSRLTVL.

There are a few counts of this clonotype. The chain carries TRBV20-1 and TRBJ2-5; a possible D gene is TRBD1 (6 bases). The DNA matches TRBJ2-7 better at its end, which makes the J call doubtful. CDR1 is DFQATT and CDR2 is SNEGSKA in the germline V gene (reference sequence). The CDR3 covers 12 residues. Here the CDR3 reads CSAPTGTYEQYF. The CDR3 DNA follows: TGCAGTGCCCCGACAGGAACCTACGAGCAGTACTTC.

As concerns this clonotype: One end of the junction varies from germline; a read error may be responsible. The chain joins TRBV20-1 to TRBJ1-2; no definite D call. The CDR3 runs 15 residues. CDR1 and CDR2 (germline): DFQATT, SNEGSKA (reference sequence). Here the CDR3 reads CSASPRGAGGYGYAF. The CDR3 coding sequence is TGCAGTGCTAGTCCGCGCGGTGCGGGAGGCTATGGCTACGCCTTC.

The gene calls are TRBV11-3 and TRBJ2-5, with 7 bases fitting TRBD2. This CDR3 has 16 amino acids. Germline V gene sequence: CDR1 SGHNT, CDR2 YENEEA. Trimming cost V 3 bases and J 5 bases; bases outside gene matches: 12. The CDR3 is CASSLRSGAAGETQYF. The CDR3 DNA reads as TGTGCCAGCAGCTTGCGAAGCGGGGCCGCCGGTGAGACCCAGTACTTC. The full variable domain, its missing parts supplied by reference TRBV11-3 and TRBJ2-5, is EAGVVQSPRYKIIEKKQPVAFWCNPISGHNTLYWYLQNLGQGPELLIRYENEEAVDDSQLPKDRFSAERLKGVDSTLKIQPAELGDSAVYLCASSLRSGAAGETQYFGPGTRLLVL.

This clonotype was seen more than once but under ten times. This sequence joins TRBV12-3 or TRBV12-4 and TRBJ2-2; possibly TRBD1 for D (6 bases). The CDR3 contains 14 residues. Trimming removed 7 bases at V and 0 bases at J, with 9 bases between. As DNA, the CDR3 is TGTGCCAGCAACACAGGGCCGAACACCGGGGAGCTGTTTTTT. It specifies CASNTGPNTGELFF.

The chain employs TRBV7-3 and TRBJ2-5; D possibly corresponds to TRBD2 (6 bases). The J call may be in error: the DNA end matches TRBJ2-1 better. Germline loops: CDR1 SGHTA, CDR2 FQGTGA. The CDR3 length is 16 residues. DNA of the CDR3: TGTGCCAGCAGCTTGCGGGCGGGGCCCGGCACGAATGAGCAGTTCTTC. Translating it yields CASSLRAGPGTNEQFF.